This TCR beta chain originates from a study of T-cell reconstitution after alpha-beta-depleted transplantation in children. TCRbeta library construction was performed incorporating unique molecular identifiers. TCRdb re-analysed the PCR reads in MiXCR, keeping a single row per CDR3 protein. The sample contains around 450,000 distinct CDR3 sequences, roughly 43% of which appear only once. The source material was PBMCs, sampled before TCRalphabeta/CD19-depleted stem cell transplant. This sequence was found in a girl aged 2 to 10 with aplastic anemia, due to receive a stem cell transplant.

CDR3 sequence (DNA): TGTGCCAGCAGTTTACCGGGACAGAACAACAATCAGCCCCAGCATTTT. It is translated as CASSLPGQNNNQPQHF. The rearrangement uses TRBV6-5 and TRBJ1-5; TRBD1 matches 7 bases. The CDR3 extends over 16 amino acids. V dropped 4 bases and J dropped 3; count of bases not matched to a gene: 9. Germline loops: CDR1 MNHEY, CDR2 SVGAGI.